Below are 3 T cell receptor beta chains sequenced from a single sample in a study of control samples from healthy donors and cancer patients. TCRdb's copy holds only in-frame clones and misses some; the assay was immunoSEQ multiplex PCR. The sample has around 75,000 clones, 85% to 95% seen once; the top ten hold 5.8%. The sequenced sample was blood. All receptors come from a woman aged 60-70 years in good health.

The chain recombines TRBV5-1 with TRBJ2-1; D remains ambiguous. V lost 3 bases and J 3 bases, leaving 13 bases between the germline ends. The CDR3 has 15 amino acids. The germline gives CDR1 SGHRS, CDR2 YFSETQ. CDR3 in DNA: TGCGCCAGCAGCTCTGCAGGTTCCTTCTACAATGAGCAGTTCTTC. Translating gives CASSSAGSFYNEQFF.

The chain combines TRBV4-2 with TRBJ1-6, with D possibly matching TRBD1 (6 bases). This CDR3 comprises 15 residues. Germline CDR1 reads LGHNA; CDR2 reads YNFKEQ. Trimming left V 4 bases short and J 5 bases short, with 12 bases between. The CDR3 region is CASSPWTENNSPLHF. The CDR3 nucleotides are TGTGCCAGCAGCCCGTGGACAGAAAATAATTCACCCCTCCACTTT.

The J gene is TRBJ2-3, the V gene TRBV7-3; TRBD1 matches at 8 bases. The V gene end was trimmed by 5 bases and the J gene end by 0 bases; junction bases not matched to a gene: 7. CDR1 SGHTA and CDR2 FQGTGA come from the germline V gene. This CDR3 spans 16 amino acids. The CDR3 bases are TGTGCCAGCAGCCCAGGACAGGGCCCTAGCACAGATACGCAGTATTTT. Amino acid sequence: CASSPGQGPSTDTQYF.